This T cell receptor (beta chain) was observed in a study of T cell clusters in autoimmune cytopenias. Across the whole study: The median distinct TRB clonotype count was 2,000 to 2,500 per sample, from a median roughly 51,000 reads.

Whole-study findings and limits: Physiological T cell clusters of healthy donors were apparently absent in primary autoimmune cytopenia patients. TRB repertoire shifts in secondary cytopenia and chronic lymphocytic leukemia mostly reflected lymphoma, not autoimmunity. No cluster-lack signature appeared between secondary cytopenia and chronic lymphocytic leukemia patients, apparently due to lymphoma masking.

CDR1 and CDR2 from the germline V gene are MNHEY and SMNVEV (reference sequence). The CDR3 contains 12 residues. As concerns this clonotype: As yet, its antigen is unknown.

TRB rearrangements were amplified by touch-down multiplex PCR with mixed TRB-A/B primers. TCRdb reanalyzed the multiplex PCR reads, giving one entry per CDR3 protein sequence and no DNA. The ten most abundant clones cover approximately 3% of a sample with more than 6,500 distinct CDR3 sequences. TRB was amplified from approximately 250 ng of peripheral blood genomic DNA per sample. This sequence joins TRBV27 and TRBJ2-1. The source of this sequence is a human donor with an autoimmune cytopenia or autoimmune hepatitis (not recorded which). The sequenced material came from peripheral blood. CDR3 loop: CASSSFSSEQFF.